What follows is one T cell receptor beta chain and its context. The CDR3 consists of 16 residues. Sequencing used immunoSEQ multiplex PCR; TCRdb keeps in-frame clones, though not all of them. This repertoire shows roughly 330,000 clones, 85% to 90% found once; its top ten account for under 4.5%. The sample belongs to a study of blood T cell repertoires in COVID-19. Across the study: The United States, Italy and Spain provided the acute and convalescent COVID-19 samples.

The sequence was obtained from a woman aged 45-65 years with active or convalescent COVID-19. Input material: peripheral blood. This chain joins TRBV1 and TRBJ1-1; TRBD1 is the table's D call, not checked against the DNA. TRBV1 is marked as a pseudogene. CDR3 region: CTSRMDSATGDTEAFF. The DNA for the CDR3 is TGCACCAGCAGGATGGACAGTGCCACCGGGGACACTGAAGCTTTCTTT.